These T cell receptor beta chains were read from a single sample in a study of long-term antiretroviral therapy in people with HIV. Assay: immunoSEQ multiplex PCR; the TCRdb copy retains only in-frame clones and omits some. Of approximately 24,000 clones in the sample, around 90% were seen once. The source was unsorted PBMCs, collected more than 4.4 years after starting antiretroviral therapy. The origin of the receptors is a man aged 25 to 40 with HIV. The CDR3 runs from the conserved cysteine through the conserved F or W. The D gene is left open where the match is weak. Clone size is given for some rows only: seen once, a few or many times, or a class if the clone is expanded.

j_call clone_size d_call v_call cdr3_nt cdr3_aa
TRBJ2-7 NA NA TRBV4-3 TGCGCCAGCAGCCAACAAAACAAACAGGGATTTGAGCAGTACTTC CASSQQNKQGFEQYF
TRBJ2-3 NA NA TRBV5-1 TGCGCCAGCAGCATCCTTGGGTTTGGCACAGATACGCAGTATTTT CASSILGFGTDTQYF
TRBJ1-4 NA TRBD1 TRBV29-1 TGCAGCATGAGACAGGGGGTGAATGAAAAACTGTTTTTT CSMRQGVNEKLFF
TRBJ1-2 NA NA TRBV5-4 TGTGCCAGCAGCACCGCCCGGACAGATAACTATGGCTACACCTTC CASSTARTDNYGYTF
TRBJ1-1 NA NA TRBV2 TGTGCCAGCAGTCCTCGCATTCGCCGGCCTGGAGAAGCTTTCTTT CASSPRIRRPGEAFF
TRBJ2-1 NA NA TRBV5-6 TGTGCCAGCAGCTTGGCTGCGGGTGAGCAGTTCTTC CASSLAAGEQFF
TRBJ2-7 NA NA TRBV29-1 TGCAGCGCCCAGTCAAGCTCCTACGAGCAGTACTTC CSAQSSSYEQYF
TRBJ2-3 NA TRBD2 TRBV9 TGTGCCAGCAGCGCACCCCCGGGACTAGCGGGGGGGGTCACAGATACGCAGTATTTT CASSAPPGLAGGVTDTQYF
TRBJ2-7 NA TRBD2 TRBV6-5 TGTGCCAGCAGTTACTCTAGCGGGGAGCCTAGCGAGCAGTACTTC CASSYSSGEPSEQYF
TRBJ2-7 NA NA TRBV18 TGTGCCAGCTCACCATTCGTCCAGGGAGGCTCCTACGAGCAGTACTTC CASSPFVQGGSYEQYF
TRBJ2-5 NA NA TRBV6-1 TGTGCCAGCAGTGAAGTCGAGGGTGCGGAGACCCAGTACTTC CASSEVEGAETQYF
TRBJ2-1 once NA TRBV11-1 TGTGCCAGCAGCTTAGCGGCCGGACTTGGCAATGAGCAGTTCTTC CASSLAAGLGNEQFF
TRBJ2-2 NA NA TRBV2 TGTGCCAGCTGGGGGCTCGAGCTGTTTTTT CASWGLELFF
TRBJ2-2 NA NA TRBV10-3 TGTGCCATCAGTGAACACGGATCGAACACCGGGGAGCTGTTTTTT CAISEHGSNTGELFF
TRBJ2-7 NA NA TRBV19 TGTGCCAGTAGTATGTGGGCAGGGGGGACTAGGGAGCAGTACTTC CASSMWAGGTREQYF
TRBJ2-1 NA TRBD2 TRBV19 TGTGCCAGTAGTCGGACTAGGACTGAGCAGTTCTTC CASSRTRTEQFF
TRBJ2-5 NA NA TRBV7-2 TGTGCCAGCAGCTTAGATGAGGTTTGGAACCAAGAGACCCAGTACTTC CASSLDEVWNQETQYF
TRBJ2-5 NA TRBD1 TRBV2 TGTGCCAGCACCTTAGACAGGGGAGAAGAGACCCAGTACTTC CASTLDRGEETQYF
TRBJ2-1 NA NA TRBV29-1 TGCAGCGTTGAACGCGGGGGCGGTGAGCAGTTCTTC CSVERGGGEQFF
TRBJ2-2 NA NA TRBV9 TGTGCCAGCAGCGCGAGGGGAGATCCGAACACCGGGGAGCTGTTTTTT CASSARGDPNTGELFF
TRBJ1-3 NA NA TRBV9 TGTGCCAGCAGCCCCCCAAATCGTTCTGGAAACACCATATATTTT CASSPPNRSGNTIYF
TRBJ2-5 NA NA TRBV9 TGTGCCAGCAGCGCAGCTCGGGATCCCCTGGAGACCCAGTACTTC CASSAARDPLETQYF
TRBJ2-2 few TRBD1 TRBV7-9 TGTGCCAGCAGACTCTCGACAGGGGGCCGAGGGGAGCTGTTTTTT CASRLSTGGRGELFF
TRBJ1-1 NA TRBD1 TRBV18 TGTGCCAGCTCACCGGGGACAGACAGTGCCACTGAAGCTTTCTTT CASSPGTDSATEAFF
TRBJ1-2 NA NA TRBV5-1 TGCGCCAGCAGCATAACTAACTATGGCTACACCTTC CASSITNYGYTF
TRBJ2-2 NA NA TRBV12-5 TGTGCTAGTGGTTCGGGGGCCGGGGTGCTGCCCGGGGAGCTGTTTTTT CASGSGAGVLPGELFF
TRBJ1-1 NA TRBD1 TRBV9 TGTGCCAGCAGCTCGACAGGGGGGATCGGCACTGAAGCTTTCTTT CASSSTGGIGTEAFF
TRBJ1-4 NA NA TRBV7-3 TGTGCCAGCAGCTCCGGACAGAATGAAAAACTGTTTTTT CASSSGQNEKLFF
TRBJ2-7 once TRBD2 TRBV6-5 TGTGCCAGCAGCCAAGCGGGGCAGCAGTACTTC CASSQAGQQYF
TRBJ2-2 NA NA TRBV6-5 TGTGCCAGCAGTTACGACAGAAACACCGGGGAGCTGTTTTTT CASSYDRNTGELFF
TRBJ2-3 NA NA TRBV7-8 TGTGCCAGCAGCTTAGGCGGGGCTAACACAGATACGCAGTATTTT CASSLGGANTDTQYF
TRBJ2-1 NA TRBD2 TRBV6-1 TGTGCCAGCAGTGCAATACTAGCGGGAGTGGCCTATGAGCAGTTCTTC CASSAILAGVAYEQFF
TRBJ2-7 NA NA TRBV7-6 TGTGCCAGCAGCTGGGGGGCAGAGAGCTCCTACGAGCAGTACTTC CASSWGAESSYEQYF
TRBJ2-7 NA NA TRBV15 TGTGCCACCAGCAGAGATCATAAGACCTACGAGCAGTACTTC CATSRDHKTYEQYF
TRBJ2-7 NA TRBD1 TRBV9 TGTGCCAGCAGCGTAAGGGGGACAGGGGGCACCGAGCAGTACTTC CASSVRGTGGTEQYF
TRBJ2-3 once NA TRBV20-1 TGCAGTGCTATGACAGATACGCAGTATTTT CSAMTDTQYF
TRBJ2-7 NA TRBD2 TRBV9 TGTGCCAGCAGCGTCGGACTAGCGGGAGGGTACGAGCAGTACTTC CASSVGLAGGYEQYF
TRBJ2-5 NA NA TRBV19 TGTGCCAGTAGGACAGGCCAAGAGACCCAGTACTTC CASRTGQETQYF
TRBJ2-4 NA NA TRBV30 TGTGCCTTCCACCGGGCCTCAAACATTCAGTACTTC CAFHRASNIQYF
TRBJ2-1 NA NA TRBV9 TGTGCCAGCAGTCCGGGCAATGAGCAGTTCTTC CASSPGNEQFF
TRBJ2-3 NA NA TRBV9 TGTGCCAGCAGCCAACCCCCCGGACTGGCAGATACGCAGTATTTT CASSQPPGLADTQYF
TRBJ1-2 NA TRBD1 TRBV2 TGTGCCAGCAGACCCCCGGGACAGGGAACCCGTGGCTACACCTTC CASRPPGQGTRGYTF
TRBJ2-7 NA NA TRBV6-1 TGTGCCAGCAGTGAAGCGAGGGCGGGGGCCCAGTACTTC CASSEARAGAQYF
TRBJ2-5 NA NA TRBV11-1 TGTGCCAGCAGCCGCCAAGAGACCCAGTACTTC CASSRQETQYF
TRBJ2-3 NA NA TRBV2 TGTGCCACTCTACCGGGACAAACTAGCACAGATACGCAGTATTTT CATLPGQTSTDTQYF
TRBJ1-2 NA NA TRBV2 TGTGCCAGCAGTGAGAGGATTTGGTACGGCTACACCTTC CASSERIWYGYTF
TRBJ1-3 NA NA TRBV6-5 TGTGCCAGCAGTTACTGGGGGGGACGGACTGGAAACACCATATATTTT CASSYWGGRTGNTIYF
TRBJ2-3 once NA TRBV7-2 TGTGCCAGCAGCTTAGCGCAGAGTATCACAGATACGCAGTATTTT CASSLAQSITDTQYF
TRBJ2-6 NA NA TRBV6-4 TGTGCCAGCAAGGAGGGCCCGGGGGCCAACGTCCTGACTTTC CASKEGPGANVLTF
TRBJ2-7 NA NA TRBV19 TGTGCCAGTAGTACGACTAGGTCGGACGAGCAGTACTTC CASSTTRSDEQYF